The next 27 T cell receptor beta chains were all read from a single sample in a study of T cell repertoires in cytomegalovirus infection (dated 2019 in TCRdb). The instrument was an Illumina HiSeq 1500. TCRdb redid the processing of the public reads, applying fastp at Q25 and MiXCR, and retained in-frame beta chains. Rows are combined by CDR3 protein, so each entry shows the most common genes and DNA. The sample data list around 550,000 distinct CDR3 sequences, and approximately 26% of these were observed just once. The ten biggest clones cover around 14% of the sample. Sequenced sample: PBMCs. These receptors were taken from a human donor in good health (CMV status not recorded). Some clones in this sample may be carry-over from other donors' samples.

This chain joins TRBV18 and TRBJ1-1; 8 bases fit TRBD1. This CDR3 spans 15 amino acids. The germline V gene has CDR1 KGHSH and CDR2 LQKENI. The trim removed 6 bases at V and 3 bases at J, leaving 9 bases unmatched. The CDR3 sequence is CASSGMQGAYTEAFF. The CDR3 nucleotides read TGTGCCAGCTCGGGGATGCAGGGGGCGTACACTGAAGCTTTCTTT. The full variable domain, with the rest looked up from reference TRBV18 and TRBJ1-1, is NAGVMQNPRHLVRRRGQEARLRCSPMKGHSHVYWYRQLPEEGLKFMVYLQKENIIDESGMPKERFSAEFPKEGPSILRIQQVVRGDSAAYFCASSGMQGAYTEAFFGQGTRLTVV.

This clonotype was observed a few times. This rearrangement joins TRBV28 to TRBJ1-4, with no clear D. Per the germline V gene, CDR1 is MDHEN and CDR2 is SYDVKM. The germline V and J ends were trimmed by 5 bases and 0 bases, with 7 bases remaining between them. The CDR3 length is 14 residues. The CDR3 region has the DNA TGTGCCAGCAGTAAGGAGGCAACTAATGAAAAACTGTTTTTT. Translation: CASSKEATNEKLFF. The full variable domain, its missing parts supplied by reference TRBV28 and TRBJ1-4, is DVKVTQSSRYLVKRTGEKVFLECVQDMDHENMFWYRQDPGLGLRLIYFSYDVKMKEKGDIPEGYSVSREKKERFSLILESASTNQTSMYLCASSKEATNEKLFFGSGTQLSVL.

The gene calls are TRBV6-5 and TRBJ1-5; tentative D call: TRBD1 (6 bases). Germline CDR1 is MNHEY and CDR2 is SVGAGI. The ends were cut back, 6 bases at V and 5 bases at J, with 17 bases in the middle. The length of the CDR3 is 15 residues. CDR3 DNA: TGTGCCAGCAGCCAGACGAGGAACAGGGATCAGCCCCAGCATTTT. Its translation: CASSQTRNRDQPQHF.

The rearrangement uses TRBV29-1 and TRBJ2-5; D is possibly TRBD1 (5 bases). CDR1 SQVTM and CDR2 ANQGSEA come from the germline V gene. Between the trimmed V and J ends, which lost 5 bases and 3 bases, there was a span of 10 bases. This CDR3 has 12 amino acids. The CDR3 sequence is CSVQGHEETQYF. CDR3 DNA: TGCAGCGTTCAAGGACACGAAGAGACCCAGTACTTC.

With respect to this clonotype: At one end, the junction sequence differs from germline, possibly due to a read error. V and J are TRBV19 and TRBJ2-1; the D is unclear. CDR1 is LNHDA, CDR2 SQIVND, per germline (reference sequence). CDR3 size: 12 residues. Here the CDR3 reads CTSSIAYNEQFF. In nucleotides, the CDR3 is TGTACCAGTAGTATCGCTTACAATGAGCAGTTCTTC.

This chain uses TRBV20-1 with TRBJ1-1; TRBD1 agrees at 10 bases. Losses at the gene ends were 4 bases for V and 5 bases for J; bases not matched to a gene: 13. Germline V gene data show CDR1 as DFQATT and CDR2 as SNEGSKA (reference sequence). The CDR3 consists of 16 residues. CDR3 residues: CSATWTGGRSSTEAFF. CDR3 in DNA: TGCAGTGCTACATGGACAGGGGGACGATCGAGTACTGAAGCTTTCTTT.

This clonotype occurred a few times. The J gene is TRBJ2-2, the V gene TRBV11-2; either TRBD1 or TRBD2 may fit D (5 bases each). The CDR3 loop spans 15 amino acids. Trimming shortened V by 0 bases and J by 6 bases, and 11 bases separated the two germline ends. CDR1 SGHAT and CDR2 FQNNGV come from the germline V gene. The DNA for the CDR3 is TGTGCCAGCAGCTTAGATTTGGGACGGGCCGGGGAGCTGTTTTTT. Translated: CASSLDLGRAGELFF.

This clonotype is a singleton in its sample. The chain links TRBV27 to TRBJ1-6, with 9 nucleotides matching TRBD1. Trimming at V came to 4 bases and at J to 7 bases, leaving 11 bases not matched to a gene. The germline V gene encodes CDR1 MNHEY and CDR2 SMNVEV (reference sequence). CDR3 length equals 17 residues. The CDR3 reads CASSSPGQGGRNSPLHF. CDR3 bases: TGTGCCAGCAGTTCTCCGGGACAGGGCGGGCGGAATTCACCCCTCCACTTT.

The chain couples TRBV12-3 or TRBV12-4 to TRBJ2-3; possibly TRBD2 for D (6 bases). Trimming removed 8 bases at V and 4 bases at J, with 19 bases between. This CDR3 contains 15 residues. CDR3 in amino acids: CASGLDGSRPDTQYF. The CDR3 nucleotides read TGTGCCAGCGGGTTAGACGGGAGTAGACCAGATACGCAGTATTTT.

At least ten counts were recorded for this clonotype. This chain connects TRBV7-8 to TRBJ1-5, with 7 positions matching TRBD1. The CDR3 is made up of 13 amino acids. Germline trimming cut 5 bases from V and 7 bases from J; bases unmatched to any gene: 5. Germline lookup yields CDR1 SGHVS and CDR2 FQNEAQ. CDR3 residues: CASSPTGEQPQHF. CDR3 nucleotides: TGTGCCAGCAGCCCCACAGGGGAACAGCCCCAGCATTTT. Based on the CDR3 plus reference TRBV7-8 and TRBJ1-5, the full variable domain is GAGVSQSPRYKVAKRGQDVALRCDPISGHVSLFWYQQALGQGPEFLTYFQNEAQLDKSGLPSDRFFAERPEGSVSTLKIQRTQQEDSAVYLCASSPTGEQPQHFGDGTRLSIL.

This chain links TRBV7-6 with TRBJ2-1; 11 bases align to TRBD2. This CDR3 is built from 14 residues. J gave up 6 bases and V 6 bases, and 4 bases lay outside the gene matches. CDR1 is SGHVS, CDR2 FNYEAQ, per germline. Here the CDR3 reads CASSAGTSGNEQFF. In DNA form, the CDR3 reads TGTGCCAGCAGTGCCGGGACTAGCGGCAATGAGCAGTTCTTC.

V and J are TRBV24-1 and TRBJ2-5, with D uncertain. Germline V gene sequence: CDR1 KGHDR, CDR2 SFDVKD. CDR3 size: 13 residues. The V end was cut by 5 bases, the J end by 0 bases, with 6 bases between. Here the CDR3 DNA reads TGTGCCACCAGTGCCGAGTACCAAGAGACCCAGTACTTC. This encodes CATSAEYQETQYF.

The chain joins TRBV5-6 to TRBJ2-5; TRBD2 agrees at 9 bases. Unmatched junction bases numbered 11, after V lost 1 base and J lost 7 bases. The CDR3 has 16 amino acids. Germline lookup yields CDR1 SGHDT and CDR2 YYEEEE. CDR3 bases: TGTGCCAGCAGCTTGCTAGCGGGACTTGAAACGGGGACCCAGTACTTC. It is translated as CASSLLAGLETGTQYF.

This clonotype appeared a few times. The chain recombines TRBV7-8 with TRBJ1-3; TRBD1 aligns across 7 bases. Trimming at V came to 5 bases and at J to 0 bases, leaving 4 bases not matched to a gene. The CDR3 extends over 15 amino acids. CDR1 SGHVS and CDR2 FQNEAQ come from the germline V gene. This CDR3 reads CASSTGVTSGNTIYF. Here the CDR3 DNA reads TGTGCCAGCAGCACAGGGGTTACCTCTGGAAACACCATATATTTT. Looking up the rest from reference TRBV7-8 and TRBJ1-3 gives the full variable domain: GAGVSQSPRYKVAKRGQDVALRCDPISGHVSLFWYQQALGQGPEFLTYFQNEAQLDKSGLPSDRFFAERPEGSVSTLKIQRTQQEDSAVYLCASSTGVTSGNTIYFGEGSWLTVV.

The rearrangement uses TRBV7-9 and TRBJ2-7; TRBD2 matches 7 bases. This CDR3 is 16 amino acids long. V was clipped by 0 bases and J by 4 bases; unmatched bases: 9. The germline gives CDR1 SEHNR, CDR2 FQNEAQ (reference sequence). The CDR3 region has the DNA TGTGCCAGCAGCTTAGCGTCAGGCGGGAGAACTTACGAGCAGTACGTC. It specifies CASSLASGGRTYEQYV.

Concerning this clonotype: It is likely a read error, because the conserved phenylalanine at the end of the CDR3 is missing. For the CDR3, the DNA is TGTGCCAGCAGCTTGGGCAGCCCGAACACTGAAGCTTTCTGT. Encoded protein: CASSLGSPNTEAFC. The V call is TRBV7-6, the J call TRBJ1-1; D gene uncertain. CDR1 is SGHVS and CDR2 is FNYEAQ in the germline V gene. Trimming left V 3 bases short and J 1 base short, with 9 bases between. The CDR3 sequence is 14 residues long.

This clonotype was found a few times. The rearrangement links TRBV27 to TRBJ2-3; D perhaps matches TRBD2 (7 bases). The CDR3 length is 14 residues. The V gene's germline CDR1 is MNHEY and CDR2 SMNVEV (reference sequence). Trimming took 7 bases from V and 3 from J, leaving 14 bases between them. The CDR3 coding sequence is TGTGCCAGCAAAGACGAGGGGGGGACAGATACGCAGTATTTT. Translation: CASKDEGGTDTQYF.

DNA for the CDR3: TGTGCCAGCAGTTTATATGTGGGGGGGGACCTACCCTTGCATCAGCCCCAGCATTTT. Its translation: CASSLYVGGDLPLHQPQHF. The rearrangement joins TRBV28 to TRBJ1-5, with D maybe TRBD1 (5 bases). V was cut by 1 base and J by 5 bases, with 24 bases left in between. CDR1 is MDHEN and CDR2 is SYDVKM in the germline V gene. This CDR3 comprises 19 residues.

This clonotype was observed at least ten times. Here the CDR3 reads CASSFSRGKEAFF. Here the CDR3 DNA reads TGTGCCAGCAGCTTTAGCCGTGGGAAAGAAGCTTTCTTT. The chain has TRBV7-2 and TRBJ1-1; D ambiguous. This CDR3 has 13 amino acids. Germline lookup yields CDR1 SGHTA and CDR2 FQGNSA. V gave up 3 bases and J gave up 8 bases, with 13 bases separating them.

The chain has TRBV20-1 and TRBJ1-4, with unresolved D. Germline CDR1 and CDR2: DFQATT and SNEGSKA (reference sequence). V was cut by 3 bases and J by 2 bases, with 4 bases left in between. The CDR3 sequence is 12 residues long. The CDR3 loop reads CSASLTNEKLFF. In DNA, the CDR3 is TGCAGTGCTAGCCTTACTAATGAAAAACTGTTTTTT.

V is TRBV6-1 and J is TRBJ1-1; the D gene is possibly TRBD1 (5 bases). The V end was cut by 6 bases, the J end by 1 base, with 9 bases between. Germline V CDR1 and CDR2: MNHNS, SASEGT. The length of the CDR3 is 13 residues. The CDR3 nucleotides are TGTGCCAGCAGGATAGACAGGAACACTGAAGCTTTCTTT. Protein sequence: CASRIDRNTEAFF.

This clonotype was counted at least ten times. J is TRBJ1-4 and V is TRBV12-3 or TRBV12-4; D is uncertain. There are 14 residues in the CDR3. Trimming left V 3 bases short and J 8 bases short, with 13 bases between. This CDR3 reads CASSLAGVEEKLFF. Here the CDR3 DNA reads TGTGCCAGCAGTTTGGCGGGAGTGGAGGAAAAACTGTTTTTT.

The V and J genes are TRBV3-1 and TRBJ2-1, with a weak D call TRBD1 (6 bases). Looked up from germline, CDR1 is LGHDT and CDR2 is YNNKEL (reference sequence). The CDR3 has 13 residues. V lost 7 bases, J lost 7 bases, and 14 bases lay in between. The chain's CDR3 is CASTPTGMNEQFF. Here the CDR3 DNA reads TGTGCCAGCACCCCTACAGGGATGAATGAGCAGTTCTTC.

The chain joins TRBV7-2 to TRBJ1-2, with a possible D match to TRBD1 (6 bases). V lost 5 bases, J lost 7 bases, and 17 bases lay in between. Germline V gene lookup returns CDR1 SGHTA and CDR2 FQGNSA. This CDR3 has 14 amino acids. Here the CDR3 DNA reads TGTGCCAGCAGCGGACAGTTAACCCGGGGTGGCTACACCTTC. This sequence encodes CASSGQLTRGGYTF. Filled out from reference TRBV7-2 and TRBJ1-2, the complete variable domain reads GAGVSQSPSNKVTEKGKDVELRCDPISGHTALYWYRQSLGQGLEFLIYFQGNSAPDKSGLPSDRFSAERTGGSVSTLTIQRTQQEDSAVYLCASSGQLTRGGYTFGSGTRLTVV.

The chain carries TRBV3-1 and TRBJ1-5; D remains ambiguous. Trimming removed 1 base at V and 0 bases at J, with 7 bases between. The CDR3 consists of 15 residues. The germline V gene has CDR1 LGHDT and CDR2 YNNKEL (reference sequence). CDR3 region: CASSQAAGSNQPQHF. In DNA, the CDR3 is TGTGCCAGCAGCCAAGCAGCGGGTAGCAATCAGCCCCAGCATTTT.

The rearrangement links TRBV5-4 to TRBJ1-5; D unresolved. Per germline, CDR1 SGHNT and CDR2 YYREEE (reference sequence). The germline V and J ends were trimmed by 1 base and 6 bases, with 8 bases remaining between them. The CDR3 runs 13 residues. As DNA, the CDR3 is TGTGCCAGCAGCTTGAATCCTGGTCAGCCCCAGCATTTT. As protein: CASSLNPGQPQHF.

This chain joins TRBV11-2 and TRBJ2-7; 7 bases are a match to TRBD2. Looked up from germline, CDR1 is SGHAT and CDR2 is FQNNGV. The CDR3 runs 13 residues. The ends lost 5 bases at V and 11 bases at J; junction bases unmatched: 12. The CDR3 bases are TGTGCCAGCAGCCCCCCGGGCGGGAGACCGGAGTACGTC. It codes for CASSPPGGRPEYV.